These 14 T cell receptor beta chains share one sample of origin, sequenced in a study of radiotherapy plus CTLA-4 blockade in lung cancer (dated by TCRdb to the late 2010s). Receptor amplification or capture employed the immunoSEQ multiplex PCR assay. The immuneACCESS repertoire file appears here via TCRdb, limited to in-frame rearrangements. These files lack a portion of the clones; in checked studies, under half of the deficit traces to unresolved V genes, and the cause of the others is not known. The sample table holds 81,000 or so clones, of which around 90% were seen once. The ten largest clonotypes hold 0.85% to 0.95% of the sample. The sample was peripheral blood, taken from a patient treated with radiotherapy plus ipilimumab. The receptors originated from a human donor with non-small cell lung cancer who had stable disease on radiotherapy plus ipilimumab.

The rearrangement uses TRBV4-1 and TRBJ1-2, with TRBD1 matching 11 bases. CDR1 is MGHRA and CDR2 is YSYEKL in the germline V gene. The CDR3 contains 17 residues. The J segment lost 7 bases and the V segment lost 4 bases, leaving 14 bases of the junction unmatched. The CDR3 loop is CASSLYTTTDRGLGYTF. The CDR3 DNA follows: TGCGCCAGCAGCCTCTACACTACCACGGACAGGGGGCTTGGCTACACCTTC.

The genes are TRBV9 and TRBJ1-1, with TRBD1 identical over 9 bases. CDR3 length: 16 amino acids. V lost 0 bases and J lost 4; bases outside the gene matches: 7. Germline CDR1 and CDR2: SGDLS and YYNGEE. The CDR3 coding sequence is TGTGCCAGCAGCGTAGATGGGACAGGGTTGGTCACTGAAGCTTTCTTT. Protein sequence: CASSVDGTGLVTEAFF.

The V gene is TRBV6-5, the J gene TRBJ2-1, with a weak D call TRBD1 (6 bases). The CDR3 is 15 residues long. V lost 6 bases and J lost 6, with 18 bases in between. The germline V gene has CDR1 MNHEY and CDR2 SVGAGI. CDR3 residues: CASRDRGGEGNEQFF. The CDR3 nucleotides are TGTGCCAGCAGAGACCGTGGGGGCGAGGGCAATGAGCAGTTCTTC.

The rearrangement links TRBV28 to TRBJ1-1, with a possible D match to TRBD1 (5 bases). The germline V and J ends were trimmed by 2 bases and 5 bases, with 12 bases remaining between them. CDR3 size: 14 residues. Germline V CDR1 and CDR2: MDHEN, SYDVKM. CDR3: CASSLIQGRTEAFF. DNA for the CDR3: TGTGCCAGCAGTTTAATCCAGGGACGAACTGAAGCTTTCTTT.

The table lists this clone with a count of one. As DNA, the CDR3 is TGTGCCAGCAGGCGACAGGGGGCGGAGTATGGCTACACCTTC. Protein sequence: CASRRQGAEYGYTF. The chain combines TRBV27 with TRBJ1-2, with TRBD1 matching 10 bases. Unmatched junction bases numbered 6, after V lost 6 bases and J lost 5 bases. The CDR3 spans 14 residues. CDR1 MNHEY and CDR2 SMNVEV come from the germline V gene (reference sequence).

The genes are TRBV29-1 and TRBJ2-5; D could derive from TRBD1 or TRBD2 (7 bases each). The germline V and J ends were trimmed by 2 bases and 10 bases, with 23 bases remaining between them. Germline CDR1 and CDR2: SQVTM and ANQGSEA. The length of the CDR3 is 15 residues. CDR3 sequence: CSVEIFATPGGVQYF. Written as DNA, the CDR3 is TGCAGCGTTGAAATTTTCGCGACCCCAGGGGGGGTCCAGTACTTC.

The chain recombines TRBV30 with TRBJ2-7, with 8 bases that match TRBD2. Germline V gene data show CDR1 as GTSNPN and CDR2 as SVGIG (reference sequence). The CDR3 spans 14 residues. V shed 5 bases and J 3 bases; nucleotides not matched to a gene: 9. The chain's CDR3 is CAWGGGGSSYEQYF. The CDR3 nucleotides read TGTGCCTGGGGTGGCGGGGGGTCGAGCTACGAGCAGTACTTC.

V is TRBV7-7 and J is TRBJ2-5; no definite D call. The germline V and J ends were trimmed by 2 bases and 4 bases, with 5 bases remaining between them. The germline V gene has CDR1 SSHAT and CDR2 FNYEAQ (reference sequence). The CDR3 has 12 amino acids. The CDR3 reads CASSLIGETQYF. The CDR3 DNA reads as TGTGCCAGCAGCTTAATTGGAGAGACCCAGTACTTC.

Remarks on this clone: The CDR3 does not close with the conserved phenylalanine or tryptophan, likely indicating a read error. The CDR3 protein is CASSVGGQGTRPSYGYTL. The CDR3, as DNA: TGTGCCAGCAGCGTAGGGGGACAGGGGACCAGGCCGAGCTATGGCTACACCCTC. The chain carries TRBV9 and TRBJ1-2; 10 bases map to TRBD1. The V gene end was trimmed by 0 bases and the J gene end by 4 bases; junction bases not matched to a gene: 12. The germline gives CDR1 SGDLS, CDR2 YYNGEE. CDR3 length equals 18 residues.

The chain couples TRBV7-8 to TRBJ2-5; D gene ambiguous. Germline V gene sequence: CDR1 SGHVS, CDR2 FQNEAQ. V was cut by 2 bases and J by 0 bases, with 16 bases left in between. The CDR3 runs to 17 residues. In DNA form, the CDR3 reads TGTGCCAGCAGCTTACTGGGTTTGACACGCTACCAAGAGACCCAGTACTTC. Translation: CASSLLGLTRYQETQYF.

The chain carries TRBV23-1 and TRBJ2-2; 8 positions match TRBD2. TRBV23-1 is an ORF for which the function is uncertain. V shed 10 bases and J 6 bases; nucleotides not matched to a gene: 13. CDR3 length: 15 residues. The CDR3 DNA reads TGCGCCAACCAGCGGGGGCCGCGGTTGTCCGGGGAGCTGTTTTTT. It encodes CANQRGPRLSGELFF.

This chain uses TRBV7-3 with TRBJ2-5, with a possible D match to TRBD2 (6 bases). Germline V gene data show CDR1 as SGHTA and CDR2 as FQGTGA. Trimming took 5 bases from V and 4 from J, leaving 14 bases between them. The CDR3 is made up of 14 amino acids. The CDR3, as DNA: TGTGCCAGCAGCCCCGCCGGGGGAAGAGAGACCCAGTACTTC. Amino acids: CASSPAGGRETQYF.

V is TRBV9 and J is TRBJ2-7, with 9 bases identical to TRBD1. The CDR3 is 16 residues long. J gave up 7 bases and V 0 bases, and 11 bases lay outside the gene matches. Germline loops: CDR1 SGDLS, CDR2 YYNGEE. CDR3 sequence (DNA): TGTGCCAGCAGCGTAGGGACAGGGGAAGGTCAGAGGGAGCAGTACTTC. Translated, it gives CASSVGTGEGQREQYF.

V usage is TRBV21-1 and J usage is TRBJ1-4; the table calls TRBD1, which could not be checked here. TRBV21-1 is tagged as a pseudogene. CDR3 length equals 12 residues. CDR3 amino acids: CASSGSNEKLFF. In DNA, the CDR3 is TGTGCCAGCAGCGGCAGTAATGAAAAACTGTTTTTT.